This TCR beta chain originates from a study of cytomegalovirus exposure and HLA in healthy donors (dated by TCRdb to about 2017). With respect to the entire study: An earlier analysis of approximately 550 of the donors reported about 250 Gb of sequence data and more than 90 million unique TCR beta sequences from 150 million to 200 million T cells. The study was designed to test whether signatures of past pathogen exposure could be identified by cataloging public T cell receptors. Genome-wide SNP genotypes for about 65% of the roughly 670 donors were used in a later genetic analysis, which treated that subset as a discovery cohort. The number of typed donors differed by locus: about 629-640 for A, B, C, DRB1 and DQB1; 500 to 550 for DQA1; 600 to 610 for DPA1; and some 450 for DPB1. An earlier analysis of 587 of the donors applied high-throughput TCR beta sequencing to assess whether each TCR beta V gene segment acted as functional or pseudogenic. All discovery cohort repertoires had been generated on a single sequencing platform. A separate validation cohort of roughly 110 different subjects was used in addition to the roughly 670-subject first cohort. To predict cytomegalovirus infection status, the study brought together high-throughput TCR immunosequencing, statistical association of individual TCRs with disease status, and machine learning. The T cell repertoires of 666 subjects were profiled by immunosequencing and related to cytomegalovirus serostatus. Approximately 310 gigabases of sequencing data and approximately 80 million unique TCR sequences were included in an early release covering 500 to 750 HLA-typed donors. To study patterns of TCR occurrence, a later analysis re-analyzed previously published TCR beta repertoires from 666 donors and added high-resolution HLA genotyping. HLA typing covered class I and class II loci at four-digit resolution. Among some 400 genotyped donors of the cohort, an average of approximately 220,000 unique TCR beta nucleotide sequences was sequenced per donor, of which 15% to 20% were non-productive. Roughly 5 DR-DQ haplotypes were handled as single units for association and clustering, since linkage in the cohort was strong. Alongside the repertoire data, information on donor age, sex, ethnicity and CMV serostatus was compiled. The genetic ancestry cluster associated with self-reported Caucasian donors included approximately 85% of the 300 to 400 genotyped donors. Rather than using new phenotypic data, the later analysis identified candidate immune exposures from TCR beta sequences and from how often those sequences occurred across donors. The research as a whole found: In a later genetic analysis, fewer N-insertions in productive TCRs were reported among donors in an Asian-associated ancestry cluster than the roughly 700-donor mean. A further reported finding was that TCR beta sequences accurately predicted the HLA-A and HLA-B alleles for most subjects in the first cohort. Sequencing depth was assumed to be roughly uniform across donors in the presence/absence analyses, though that assumption may not hold. Because the 87-base-pair reads could not distinguish some IMGT-functional V segments, including TRBV6-2 and TRBV6-3, those segments were excluded. Broadly in line with IMGT annotations, most TCR beta V segments showed up in productive rearrangements about 87% or about 30% of the time in an earlier analysis of several hundred of the donors. A cluster of highly shared sequence variants was judged likely to be a technical artifact of the sequencing pipeline. The study gave a list of under 200 TCR beta chains associated with cytomegalovirus. A later analysis associated about 17,000 TCR beta sequences with specific HLA alleles at a false discovery rate of 0.05. In a later analysis, TCR association rates were found to vary across HLA loci, with the most associated TCRs seen for DRB1 alleles and the fewest for HLA-C alleles. When HLA alleles, especially DR and DQ, strongly co-occurred, TCR associations were difficult to assign to individual alleles. CMV serostatus was the only immune exposure information available for the cohort. Because HLA typing was missing for some donors at each locus, association tests included only the typed subset. The authors suggested that the approach could potentially be generalized to other disease states and immunological phenotypes. Some 16 rarely observed V segments, including chromosome 9 orphons, were excluded from the earlier analysis of just under 600 of the donors because counts were too low. A later analysis found that HLA-associated TCR beta chains were more clonally expanded and had lower generation probabilities than equally common non-associated chains. Most CMV-associated TCR beta chains appeared to be HLA-restricted in a later analysis, and the HLA associations seemed to be driven largely by CMV exposure. The classifier was reported to diagnose cytomegalovirus status with high specificity and sensitivity in both the original and validation cohorts. V-gene and J-gene trimming of TCR beta chains was associated with a missense DCLRE1C variant in a later genetic analysis, and the association was replicated in an independent cohort. In this cohort, only TCR beta chains were sequenced, and detectable features were limited by the absence of alpha or paired-chain data. Correlated functional status among segregating V segments might be attributable to linkage disequilibrium, but an unknown experimental factor could not be ruled out. A later analysis reported that several top co-occurrence clusters appeared linked to parvovirus B19, influenza, CMV and Epstein-Barr virus. In vitro tests confirmed that a few of the cytomegalovirus-associated TCR beta chains recognize cytomegalovirus antigens. Most TCR sequences were seen in very few donors, while some public TCRs were found in many individuals.

Here V drops 6 bases and J drops 0 bases, and the junction holds 15 bases not matched to any gene. Per the germline V gene, MDHEN is the CDR1 and SYDVKM is the CDR2. The CDR3 goes from the cysteine to the phenylalanine over 19 residues. Only CDR3 DNA remains: 57 bases, in frame from the first base. The cohort comprised under 700 healthy bone marrow donors. All cohort members were sampled while nominally healthy, although unrecorded immune exposures were likely present. The donor was CMV seronegative and belonged to the group of 352 seronegative cohort members. A peripheral blood sample was provided by each donor, and peripheral blood mononuclear cells were used for TCR beta sequencing. Genomic DNA extraction from the blood cell samples was performed with the Qiagen DNeasy Blood Extraction Kit. Details on this clone: The specificity of this receptor is unknown. Base qualities are not at hand, and no much larger clone is one base apart.

The receptor library was made with the immunoSEQ multiplex PCR assay. For the multiplex PCR, a mixture combining 60 forward primers for TCR Vbeta segments and 13 reverse primers for TCR Jbeta segments was used. The CDR3 region of rearranged TCR beta genes was amplified from genomic DNA with a multiplex PCR assay. On the Illumina HiSeq System, the amplified TCR beta libraries were sequenced as 87-base-pair reads. Processing in the source paper ran as follows. A later analysis tallied roughly 80 million unique TCR beta chains across the 666 repertoires, and approximately 11 million of those chains were shared by two or more donors. To remove PCR and sequencing errors, raw reads were error-corrected and collapsed into unique sequences using a nearest-neighbor algorithm that merged closely related sequences. V, D and J gene segments were assigned by aligning CDR3 sequences to IMGT reference sequences. For a sequence to be retained, a match of at least six nucleotides to both a V gene segment and a J gene segment was required. Rearrangements were classified as productive when the CDR3 lacked stop codons and remained in frame with V and J, and all other rearrangements were classified as non-productive. Following IMGT convention, CDR3 was defined as the stretch from the second conserved V-encoded cysteine up to the conserved J-encoded phenylalanine. The earlier analysis of 587 of the donors excluded sequences that lacked an unambiguous match to a single V gene segment. An earlier analysis of roughly 590 of the donors called V segments functional above 56.7% productive rearrangements and segregating when the between-donor standard deviation exceeded 5%. To diagnose cytomegalovirus status from the catalog of TCR beta chain sequences, a statistical classification framework was built. V and J gene assignment, in a later analysis, came from comparing TCR nucleotide sequences with IMGT/GENE-DB human TR gene sequences. A later analysis assigned CDR3 sequences and most-parsimonious VDJ recombination scenarios with the TCRdist pipeline. In a later analysis, every TCR beta chain was defined by the combination of its CDR3 amino acid sequence and its V-gene family, and reads without a unique V-gene family were dropped. To address suspected cross-contamination and a sequencing artifact, a later analysis removed around 590 highly shared, low-generation-probability nucleotide sequences. For each public chain, a later analysis derived a clonal expansion index from normalized ranks of inferred template counts within each repertoire. In a later analysis, generation probabilities were computed using a VDJ recombination model fitted to out-of-frame rearrangements, and the results were checked against IGoR. In a later analysis, hypergeometric tests were used to score TCR-TCR, TCR-HLA and TCR-CMV co-occurrence, with a repertoire-size bias correction applied to TCR pairs. False discovery rates were estimated in a later analysis by permuting HLA or CMV assignments 20 times. In a later analysis, co-occurring TCRs were grouped using DBSCAN, with TCRdist sequence similarity added in when clustering inside HLA-allele-positive subsets. Co-occurrence clustering excluded repertoires with fewer than 30,000 or more than 120,000 public chains, plus five with anomalous nucleotide sharing. The immuneACCESS repertoire file appears here via TCRdb, limited to in-frame rearrangements. These files lack a portion of the clones; in checked studies, under half of the deficit traces to unresolved V genes, and the cause of the others is not known. V and J calls and clone size are those listed in that table; D and trimming were worked out from the DNA. Here the sample has over 200,000 clones; just under 85% occur a single time. The ten largest make up around 0.57% of the sample.

The V and J genes are TRBV28 and TRBJ2-1; 9 middle bases align to TRBD1. The specimen was PBMCs. The receptor comes from a woman aged 40-49 years in good health and CMV-seronegative. The CDR3 region reads CASSEGQGWGKSSYNEQFF. In nucleotides, the sequence is TGTGCCAGCAGCGAGGGACAGGGTTGGGGAAAAAGCTCCTACAATGAGCAGTTCTTC.